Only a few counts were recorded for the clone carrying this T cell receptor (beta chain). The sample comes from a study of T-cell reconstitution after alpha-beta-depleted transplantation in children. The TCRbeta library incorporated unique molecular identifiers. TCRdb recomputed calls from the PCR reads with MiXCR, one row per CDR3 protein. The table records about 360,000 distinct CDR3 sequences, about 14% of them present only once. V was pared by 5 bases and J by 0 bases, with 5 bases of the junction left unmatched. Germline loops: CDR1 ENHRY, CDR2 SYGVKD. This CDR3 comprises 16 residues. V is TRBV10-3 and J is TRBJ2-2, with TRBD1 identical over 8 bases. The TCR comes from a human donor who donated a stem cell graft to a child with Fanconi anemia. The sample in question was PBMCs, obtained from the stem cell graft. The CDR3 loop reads CAISNYRGTNTGELFF. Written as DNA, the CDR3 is TGTGCCATCAGTAACTACAGGGGGACGAACACCGGGGAGCTGTTTTTT.